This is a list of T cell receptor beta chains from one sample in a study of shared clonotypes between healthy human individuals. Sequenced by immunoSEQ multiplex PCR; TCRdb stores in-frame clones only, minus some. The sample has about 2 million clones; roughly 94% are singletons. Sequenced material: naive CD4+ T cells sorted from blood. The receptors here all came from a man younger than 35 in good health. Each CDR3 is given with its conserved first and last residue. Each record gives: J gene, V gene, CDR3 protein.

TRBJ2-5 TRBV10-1 CASSESHRETQYF
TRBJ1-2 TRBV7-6 CASSDRQGLGCTF
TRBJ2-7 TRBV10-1 CAGRVAVDSYEQYF
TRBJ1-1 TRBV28 CASRAGPLNTEAFF
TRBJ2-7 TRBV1 CTSSQAPGLKYEQYF
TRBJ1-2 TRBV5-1 CASSFQGMRDGYTF
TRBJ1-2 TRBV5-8 CASSLESVNGYTF
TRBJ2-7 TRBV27 CASSLFGWRTIPSYEQYF
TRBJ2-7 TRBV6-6 CASSFGQGRLDEQYF
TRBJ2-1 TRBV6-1 CASIGRPSYNEQFF
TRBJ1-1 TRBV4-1 CASSQELRPMNTEAFF
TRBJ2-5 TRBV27 CASSLLGGRETQYF
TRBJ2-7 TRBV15 CATSYVGRNEQYF
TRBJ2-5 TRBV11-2 CASSLESRGQETQYF
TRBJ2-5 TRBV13 CASSLPGLGQETQYF
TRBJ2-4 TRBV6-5 CASSYESGSGENIQYF